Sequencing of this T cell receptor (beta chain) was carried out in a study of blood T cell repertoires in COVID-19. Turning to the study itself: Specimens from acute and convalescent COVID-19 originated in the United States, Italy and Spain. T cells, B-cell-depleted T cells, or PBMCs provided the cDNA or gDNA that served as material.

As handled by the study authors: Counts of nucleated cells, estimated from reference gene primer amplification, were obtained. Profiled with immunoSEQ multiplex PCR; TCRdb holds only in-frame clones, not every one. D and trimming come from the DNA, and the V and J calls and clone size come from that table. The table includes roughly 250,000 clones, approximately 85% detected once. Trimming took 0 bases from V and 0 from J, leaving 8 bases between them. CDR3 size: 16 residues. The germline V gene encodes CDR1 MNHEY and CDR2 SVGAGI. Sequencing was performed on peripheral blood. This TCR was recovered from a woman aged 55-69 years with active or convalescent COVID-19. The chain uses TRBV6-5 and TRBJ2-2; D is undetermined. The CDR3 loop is CASSYSRRSNTGELFF. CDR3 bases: TGTGCCAGCAGTTACTCGCGGCGCTCGAACACCGGGGAGCTGTTTTTT.